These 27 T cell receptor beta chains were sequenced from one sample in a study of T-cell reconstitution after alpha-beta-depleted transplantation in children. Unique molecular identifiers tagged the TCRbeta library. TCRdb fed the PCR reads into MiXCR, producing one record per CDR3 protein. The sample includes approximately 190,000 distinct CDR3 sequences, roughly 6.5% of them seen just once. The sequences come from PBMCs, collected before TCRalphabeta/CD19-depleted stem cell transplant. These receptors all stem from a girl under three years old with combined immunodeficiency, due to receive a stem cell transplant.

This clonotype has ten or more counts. CDR3 in DNA: TGTGCCAGCAGTCTTACTAGCGGGAGGGCCGGCACAGATACGCAGTATTTT. It translates to CASSLTSGRAGTDTQYF. The V gene is TRBV28, the J gene TRBJ2-3, with 13 positions matching TRBD2. J lost 1 base, V lost 5 bases, and 6 bases had no gene match. Germline V gene sequence: CDR1 MDHEN, CDR2 SYDVKM. The CDR3 extends over 17 amino acids.

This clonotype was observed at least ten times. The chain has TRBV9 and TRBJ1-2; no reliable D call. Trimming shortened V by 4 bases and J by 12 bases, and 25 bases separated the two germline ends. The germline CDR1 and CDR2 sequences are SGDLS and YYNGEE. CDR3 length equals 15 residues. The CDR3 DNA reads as TGTGCCAGCAGCCAAAGCGGAGGCCCCAATGATGAAAACACCTTC. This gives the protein CASSQSGGPNDENTF.

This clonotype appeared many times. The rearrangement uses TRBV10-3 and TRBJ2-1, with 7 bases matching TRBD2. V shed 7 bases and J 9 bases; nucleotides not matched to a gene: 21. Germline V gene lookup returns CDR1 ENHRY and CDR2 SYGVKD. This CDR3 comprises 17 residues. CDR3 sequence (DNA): TGTGCCATCAATCCTCTCCCCGGGACTACCCCGAGCGGTGAGCAGTTCTTC. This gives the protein CAINPLPGTTPSGEQFF.

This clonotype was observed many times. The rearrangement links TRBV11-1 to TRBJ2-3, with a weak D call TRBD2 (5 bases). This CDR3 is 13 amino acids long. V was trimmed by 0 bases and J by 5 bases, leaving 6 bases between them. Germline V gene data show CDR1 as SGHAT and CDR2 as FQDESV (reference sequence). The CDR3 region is CASSLAEEDTQYF. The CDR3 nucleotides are TGTGCCAGCAGCTTAGCGGAGGAAGATACGCAGTATTTT.

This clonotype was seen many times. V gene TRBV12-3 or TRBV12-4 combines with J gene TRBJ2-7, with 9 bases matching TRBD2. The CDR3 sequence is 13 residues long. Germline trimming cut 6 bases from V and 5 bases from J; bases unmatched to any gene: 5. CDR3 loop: CASRIAGAHEQYF. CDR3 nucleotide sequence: TGTGCCAGCAGGATAGCGGGAGCCCACGAGCAGTACTTC.

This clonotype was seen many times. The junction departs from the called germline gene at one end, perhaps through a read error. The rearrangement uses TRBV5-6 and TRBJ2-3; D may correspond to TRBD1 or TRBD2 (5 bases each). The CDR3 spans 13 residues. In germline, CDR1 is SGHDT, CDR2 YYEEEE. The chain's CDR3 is CASSLGGPPLLFF. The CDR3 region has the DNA TGTGCCAGCAGCTTGGGGGGACCACCCCTTCTCTTTTTT.

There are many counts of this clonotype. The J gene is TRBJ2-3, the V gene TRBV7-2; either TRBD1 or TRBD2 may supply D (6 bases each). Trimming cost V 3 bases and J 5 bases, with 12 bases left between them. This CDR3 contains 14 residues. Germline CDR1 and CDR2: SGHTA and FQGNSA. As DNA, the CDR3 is TGTGCCAGCAGCTTTCTTGGGGGGCAAGATACGCAGTATTTT. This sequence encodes CASSFLGGQDTQYF.

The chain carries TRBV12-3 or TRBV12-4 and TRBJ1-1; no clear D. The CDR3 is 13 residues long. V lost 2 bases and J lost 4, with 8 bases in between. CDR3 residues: CASSLISATEAFF. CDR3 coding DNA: TGTGCCAGCAGTTTAATTAGTGCCACTGAAGCTTTCTTT.

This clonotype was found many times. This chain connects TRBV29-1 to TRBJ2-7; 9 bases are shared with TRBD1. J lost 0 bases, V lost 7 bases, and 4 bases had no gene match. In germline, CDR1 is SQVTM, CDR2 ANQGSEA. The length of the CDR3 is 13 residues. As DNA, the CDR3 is TGCAGCGCATCGACAGGGGGCTCCTACGAGCAGTACTTC. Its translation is CSASTGGSYEQYF.

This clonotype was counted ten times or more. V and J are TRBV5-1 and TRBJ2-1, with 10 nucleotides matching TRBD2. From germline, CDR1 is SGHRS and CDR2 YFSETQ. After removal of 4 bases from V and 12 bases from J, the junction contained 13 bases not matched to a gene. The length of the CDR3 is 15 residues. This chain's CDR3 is CASSLKGLAGVPQFF. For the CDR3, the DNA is TGCGCCAGCAGCCTCAAAGGTCTAGCGGGAGTTCCGCAGTTCTTC.

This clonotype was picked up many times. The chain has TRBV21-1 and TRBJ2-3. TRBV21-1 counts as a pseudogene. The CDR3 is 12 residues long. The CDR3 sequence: CASSKDSIGQYF. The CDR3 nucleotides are TGTGCCAGCAGCAAAGATTCTATAGGGCAGTATTTT.

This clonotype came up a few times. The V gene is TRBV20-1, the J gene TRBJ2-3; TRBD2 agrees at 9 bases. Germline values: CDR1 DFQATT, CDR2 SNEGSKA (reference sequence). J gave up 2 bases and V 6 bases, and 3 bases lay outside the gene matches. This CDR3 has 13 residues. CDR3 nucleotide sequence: TGCAGTGCCAAGCGGGGGGTCACAGATACGCAGTATTTT. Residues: CSAKRGVTDTQYF.

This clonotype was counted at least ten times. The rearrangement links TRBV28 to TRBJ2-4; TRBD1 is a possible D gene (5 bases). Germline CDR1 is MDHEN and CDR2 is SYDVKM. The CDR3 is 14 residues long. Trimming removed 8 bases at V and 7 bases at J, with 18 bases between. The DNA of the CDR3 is TGTGCCAGCCGAGACCAGGGTTTCGGGAACATTCAGTACTTC. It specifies CASRDQGFGNIQYF.

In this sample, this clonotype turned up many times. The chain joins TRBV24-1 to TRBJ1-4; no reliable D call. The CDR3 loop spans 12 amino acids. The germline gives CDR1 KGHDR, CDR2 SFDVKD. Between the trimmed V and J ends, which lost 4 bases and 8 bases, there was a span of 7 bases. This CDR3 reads CATSEGGEKLFF. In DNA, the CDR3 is TGTGCCACCAGTGAGGGTGGGGAAAAACTGTTTTTT.

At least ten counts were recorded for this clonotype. For the CDR3, the DNA is TGTGCCAGCAGCTTCAACCAATACTCTGGAAACACCATATATTTT. It translates to CASSFNQYSGNTIYF. V usage is TRBV7-9 and J usage is TRBJ1-3; D not resolved. Trimming pared 3 bases from V and 0 bases from J, leaving 9 bases between. This CDR3 has 15 residues. In germline, CDR1 is SEHNR, CDR2 FQNEAQ (reference sequence).

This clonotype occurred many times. The CDR3, as DNA: TGTGCCAGAATACTCGGGACAGGGCTTTACGAGCAGTACTTC. Protein: CARILGTGLYEQYF. J is TRBJ2-7 and V is TRBV12-3 or TRBV12-4, with 9 bases identical to TRBD1. The CDR3 totals 14 residues. V lost 9 bases, J lost 4 bases, and 10 bases stayed unmatched.

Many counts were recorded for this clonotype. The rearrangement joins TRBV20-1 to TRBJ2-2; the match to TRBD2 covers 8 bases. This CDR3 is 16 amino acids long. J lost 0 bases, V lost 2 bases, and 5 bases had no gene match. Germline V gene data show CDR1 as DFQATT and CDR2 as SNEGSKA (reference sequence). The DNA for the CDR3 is TGCAGTGCTAGACTGACTAGCGATACGAACACCGGGGAGCTGTTTTTT. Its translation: CSARLTSDTNTGELFF.

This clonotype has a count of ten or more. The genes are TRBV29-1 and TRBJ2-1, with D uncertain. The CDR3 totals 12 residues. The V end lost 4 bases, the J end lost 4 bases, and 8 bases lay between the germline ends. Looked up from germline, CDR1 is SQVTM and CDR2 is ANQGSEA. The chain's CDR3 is CSVGDDYNEQFF. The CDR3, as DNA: TGCAGCGTTGGTGATGATTACAATGAGCAGTTCTTC.

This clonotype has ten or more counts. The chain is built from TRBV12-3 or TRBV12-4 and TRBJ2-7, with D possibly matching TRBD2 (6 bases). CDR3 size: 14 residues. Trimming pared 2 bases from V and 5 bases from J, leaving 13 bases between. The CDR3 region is CASSLFGSGDEQYF. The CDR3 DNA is TGTGCCAGCAGTTTATTCGGGTCGGGGGACGAGCAGTACTTC.

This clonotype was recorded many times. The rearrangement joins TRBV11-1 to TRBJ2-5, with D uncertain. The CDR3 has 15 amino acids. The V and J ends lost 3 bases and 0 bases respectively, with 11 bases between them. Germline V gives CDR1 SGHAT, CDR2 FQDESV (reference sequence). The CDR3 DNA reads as TGTGCCAGCAGCTTTTTCTACCGGGACCAAGAGACCCAGTACTTC. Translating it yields CASSFFYRDQETQYF.

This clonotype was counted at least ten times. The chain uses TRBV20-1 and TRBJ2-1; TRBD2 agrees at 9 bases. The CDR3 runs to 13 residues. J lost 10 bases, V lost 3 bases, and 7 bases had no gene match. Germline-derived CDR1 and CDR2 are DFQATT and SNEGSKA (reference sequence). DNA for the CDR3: TGCAGTGCTAGTACCCTTACTAGCGGGGAGCAGTTCTTC. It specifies CSASTLTSGEQFF.

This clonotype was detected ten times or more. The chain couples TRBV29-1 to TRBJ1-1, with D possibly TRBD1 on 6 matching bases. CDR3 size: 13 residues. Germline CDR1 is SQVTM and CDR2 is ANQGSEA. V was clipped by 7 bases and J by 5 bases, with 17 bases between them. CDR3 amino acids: CSGWFTGQTEAFF. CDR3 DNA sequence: TGCAGCGGATGGTTCACAGGGCAGACTGAAGCTTTCTTT. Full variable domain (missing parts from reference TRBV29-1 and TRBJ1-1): SAVISQKPSRDICQRGTSLTIQCQVDSQVTMMFWYRQQPGQSLTLIATANQGSEATYESGFVIDKFPISRPNLTFSTLTVSNMSPEDSSIYLCSGWFTGQTEAFFGQGTRLTVV.

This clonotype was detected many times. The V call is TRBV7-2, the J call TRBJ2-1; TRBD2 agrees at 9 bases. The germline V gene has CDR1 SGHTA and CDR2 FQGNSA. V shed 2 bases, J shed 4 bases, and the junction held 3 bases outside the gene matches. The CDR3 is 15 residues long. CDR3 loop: CASSLYAGGYNEQFF. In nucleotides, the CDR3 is TGTGCCAGCAGCTTATATGCGGGGGGGTACAATGAGCAGTTCTTC.

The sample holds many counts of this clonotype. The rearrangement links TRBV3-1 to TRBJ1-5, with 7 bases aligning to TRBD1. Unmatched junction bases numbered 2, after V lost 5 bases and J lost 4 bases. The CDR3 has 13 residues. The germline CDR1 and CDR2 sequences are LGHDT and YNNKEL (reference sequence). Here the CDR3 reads CASSEGANQPQHF. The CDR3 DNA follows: TGTGCCAGCAGCGAGGGGGCGAATCAGCCCCAGCATTTT.

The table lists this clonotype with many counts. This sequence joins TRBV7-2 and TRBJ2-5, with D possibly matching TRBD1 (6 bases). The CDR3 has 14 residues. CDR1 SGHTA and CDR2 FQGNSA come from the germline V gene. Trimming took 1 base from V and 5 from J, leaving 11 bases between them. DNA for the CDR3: TGTGCCAGCAGCTTAGGTGGGGGCGGGGAGACCCAGTACTTC. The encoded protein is CASSLGGGGETQYF.

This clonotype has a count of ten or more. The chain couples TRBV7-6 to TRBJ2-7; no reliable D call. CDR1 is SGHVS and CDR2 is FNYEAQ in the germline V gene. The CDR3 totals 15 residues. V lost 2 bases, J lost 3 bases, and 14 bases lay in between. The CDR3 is CASSLIPNGDYEQYF. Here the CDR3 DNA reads TGTGCCAGCAGCTTAATACCCAACGGCGACTACGAGCAGTACTTC.

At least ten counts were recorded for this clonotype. This CDR3 reads CASSFTGGTHEKLFF. CDR3 coding DNA: TGTGCCAGCAGCTTTACAGGGGGCACGCATGAAAAACTGTTTTTT. The V gene is TRBV7-6, the J gene TRBJ1-4; 9 bases fit TRBD1. After removal of 3 bases from V and 6 bases from J, the junction contained 5 bases not matched to a gene. The CDR3 spans 15 residues. Germline V gene sequence: CDR1 SGHVS, CDR2 FNYEAQ. Combining the CDR3 with reference TRBV7-6 and TRBJ1-4 gives the whole variable domain GAGVSQSPRYKVTKRGQDVALRCDPISGHVSLYWYRQALGQGPEFLTYFNYEAQQDKSGLPNDRFSAERPEGSISTLTIQRTEQRDSAMYRCASSFTGGTHEKLFFGSGTQLSVL.